The 31 T cell receptor gamma chains presented below share a single source sample, sequenced in a study of Vδ1+ human thymocytes. General study findings and limits: Highly polyclonal TRG and TRD repertoires with Gaussian CDR3 length distributions appeared in thymus.

Which antigens these TCRs recognize remains unknown. RNA was extracted from the cells and then reverse transcribed. Pooled V-gene forward primers with one constant-region reverse primer generated the CDR3 amplicons by multiplex PCR. TCRdb re-called the multiplex PCR reads using CATT. Altogether some 6,100 gamma-chain clones are present, around two fifths being singletons, with the ten largest covering less than 2%. What was sequenced was Vdelta1+ gamma-delta thymocytes from the thymus. The subset here: FACS-sorted CD3+ TCRalphabeta- TCRVdelta1+ TCRVdelta2- thymocytes. The receptors were gathered from a boy in the first two years of life who had congenital heart surgery.

As regards this clone: Other DNA sequences from this sample encode an identical CDR3 as well. The chain couples TRGV3 to TRGJ1 or TRGJ2. TCRdb does not report a J gene; here it was assigned by matching the DNA to germline references. The germline V gene has CDR1 VTNTFY and CDR2 YDVSTARD (reference sequence). This CDR3 region has 14 residues. The V segment lost 1 base and the J segment 0 bases; nucleotides outside the gene matches: 3. The chain's CDR3 is CATWDRENYYKKLF. The CDR3 DNA sequence: TGTGCCACCTGGGACAGAGAGAATTATTATAAGAAACTCTTT.

The chain carries TRGV8 and TRGJ1 or TRGJ2. TCRdb leaves out the J gene; it was filled in here by matching the DNA to germline. Germline CDR1 reads VENAVY; CDR2 reads YDSYNSRV. This CDR3 is 12 amino acids long. Trimming cost V 5 bases and J 5 bases; bases outside gene matches: 6. Written as DNA, the CDR3 is TGTGCCACCTGGGGACGGGATTATAAGAAACTCTTT. Translated, it gives CATWGRDYKKLF.

The gene calls are TRGV5 and TRGJ1 or TRGJ2. TCRdb records no J gene; here it was assigned by comparing the DNA to germline. CDR3 length: 14 residues. Germline CDR1 VINAFY, CDR2 YDVSNSKD. J lost 2 bases, V lost 0 bases, and 4 bases had no gene match. CDR3 nucleotides: TGTGCCACCTGGGACAGGTCCCATTATTATAAGAAACTCTTT. Protein: CATWDRSHYYKKLF.

This clone was seen only a few times. This chain uses TRGV3 with TRGJ1 or TRGJ2. With V trimmed by 0 bases and J by 5 bases, 13 bases remained unmatched. The CDR3 loop spans 16 amino acids. Germline CDR1 is VTNTFY and CDR2 is YDVSTARD (reference sequence). CDR3: CATWDRLPFCHYKKLF. DNA of the CDR3: TGTGCCACCTGGGACAGGCTTCCCTTCTGTCATTATAAGAAACTCTTT.

The rearrangement links TRGV3 to TRGJ1 or TRGJ2. The J gene is not listed in TCRdb, so it was assigned here from a DNA match to germline. Germline CDR1 and CDR2: VTNTFY and YDVSTARD (reference sequence). V was pared by 0 bases and J by 5 bases, with 10 bases of the junction left unmatched. This CDR3 spans 15 amino acids. CDR3 region: CATWDRTPTNYKKLF. Here the CDR3 DNA reads TGTGCCACCTGGGACAGGACACCTACAAATTATAAGAAACTCTTT.

In its sample, this clone was seen a few times. The chain combines TRGV4 with TRGJ1 or TRGJ2. As TCRdb names no J gene, one was assigned here on the basis of a DNA match to germline. CDR1 is EGSTGY and CDR2 is YDSYTSSV in the germline V gene. The CDR3 loop spans 17 amino acids. Losses at the gene ends were 4 bases for V and 12 bases for J; bases not matched to a gene: 27. CDR3 sequence reads: CATWDSWLWGTLGWKLF. Here the CDR3 DNA reads TGTGCCACCTGGGACTCTTGGCTTTGGGGAACGTTAGGGTGGAAACTCTTT.

The gene calls are TRGV4 and TRGJ1 or TRGJ2. The J gene, not given by TCRdb, was assigned here from a germline match of the nucleotide sequence. CDR3 size: 17 residues. V lost 2 bases, J lost 1 base, and 14 bases stayed unmatched. CDR1 and CDR2 (germline): EGSTGY, YDSYTSSV. CDR3 loop: CATWDVYTVSNYYKKLF. DNA for the CDR3: TGTGCCACCTGGGATGTCTATACAGTCTCCAATTATTATAAGAAACTCTTT.

In its sample, this clone was seen a few times. J is TRGJ1 or TRGJ2 and V is TRGV5. The CDR3 is 14 amino acids. The ends lost 0 bases at V and 0 bases at J; junction bases unmatched: 2. Germline V gene sequence: CDR1 VINAFY, CDR2 YDVSNSKD. CDR3 coding DNA: TGTGCCACCTGGGACAGGCTGAATTATTATAAGAAACTCTTT. Amino acid sequence: CATWDRLNYYKKLF.

V gene TRGV3 combines with J gene TRGJ1 or TRGJ2. Germline CDR1 reads VTNTFY; CDR2 reads YDVSTARD (reference sequence). With 0 bases clipped from V and 10 bases from J, the junction kept 9 bases outside the gene matches. The length of the CDR3 is 13 residues. The DNA for the CDR3 is TGTGCCACCTGGGACAGGCCCGGAGCAAAGAAACTCTTT. Protein: CATWDRPGAKKLF.

No call exists for the J gene, whereas the V gene is TRGV4. CDR3 length equals 11 residues. Germline values: CDR1 EGSTGY, CDR2 YDSYTSSV. In DNA form, the CDR3 reads TGTGCCACCTGTTTGTATTATAAGAAGCTCTTT. It codes for CATCLYYKKLF.

The J gene is given as TRGJ1 or TRGJ2, and the V gene is not called. The length of the CDR3 is 12 residues. Here the CDR3 DNA reads TGTGCCACCTGGATGAATTATTATAAGACACTCTTT. Its translation is CATWMNYYKTLF.

A note on this clone: One end of the junction is discordant with germline, which a read error may explain. The rearrangement joins TRGV3 to TRGJ1 or TRGJ2. The J gene is absent in TCRdb and was assigned here via DNA matching to germline. The V gene's germline CDR1 is VTNTFY and CDR2 YDVSTARD (reference sequence). CDR3 length: 12 amino acids. CDR3: CATGDRLSKKLF. In DNA form, the CDR3 reads TGTGCCACCGGGGACAGGCTGAGTAAGAAACTCTTT.

The chain is built from TRGV5 and TRGJ1 or TRGJ2. From germline, CDR1 is VINAFY and CDR2 YDVSNSKD. With 0 bases clipped from V and 11 bases from J, the junction kept 7 bases outside the gene matches. This CDR3 has 12 amino acids. The CDR3 loop reads CATWDRPLEKLF. CDR3 in DNA: TGTGCCACCTGGGACAGGCCATTAGAGAAACTCTTT.

This clone has only a few counts. The rearrangement uses TRGV5 and TRGJ1 or TRGJ2. The germline V gene has CDR1 VINAFY and CDR2 YDVSNSKD. The V and J ends lost 0 bases and 7 bases, in that order; junction bases with no gene match: 6. The CDR3 is 13 residues long. CDR3 loop: CATWDRRPYKKLF. As DNA, the CDR3 is TGTGCCACCTGGGACAGGCGGCCCTATAAGAAACTCTTT.

J is TRGJ1 or TRGJ2 and V is TRGV5. TCRdb offers no J gene call, so here the DNA was matched to germline to obtain one. In germline, CDR1 is VINAFY, CDR2 YDVSNSKD. The CDR3 is 12 amino acids. V lost 0 bases, J lost 9 bases, and 5 bases stayed unmatched. CDR3 amino acids: CATWDRGGKKLF. CDR3 DNA sequence: TGTGCCACCTGGGACAGGGGGGGTAAGAAACTCTTT.

This sequence joins TRGV4 and TRGJ1 or TRGJ2. No J gene was available from TCRdb, and it was assigned here by a germline match of the DNA. Germline lookup yields CDR1 EGSTGY and CDR2 YDSYTSSV. The junction had 11 bases not matched to a gene; V was cut back by 0 bases and J by 6 bases. The CDR3 has 15 residues. CDR3 region: CATWDGRLLGYKKLF. The DNA for the CDR3 is TGTGCCACCTGGGATGGGCGGCTCTTGGGTTATAAGAAACTCTTT.

The rearrangement links TRGV4 to TRGJP2. V was clipped by 3 bases and J by 8 bases; unmatched bases: 3. The CDR3 loop spans 12 amino acids. Per the germline V gene, CDR1 is EGSTGY and CDR2 is YDSYTSSV. The CDR3 coding sequence is TGTGCCACCTGGGATAAGGATTGGATCAAGACGTTT. Translation gives CATWDKDWIKTF.

This clone was seen a few times. The chain combines TRGV9 with TRGJ1 or TRGJ2. The CDR3 length is 16 residues. In germline, CDR1 is GITISATS, CDR2 ISYDGTV (reference sequence). Unmatched junction bases numbered 17, after V lost 0 bases and J lost 9 bases. CDR3 bases: TGTGCCTTGTGGGAGGTGGTTCCCCCGCCCTTCTCTAAGAAACTCTTT. Encoded protein: CALWEVVPPPFSKKLF.

This clone is large in the sample. The rearrangement uses TRGV3 and TRGJ1 or TRGJ2. The CDR3 has 13 residues. J gave up 3 bases and V 0 bases, and 2 bases lay outside the gene matches. The germline CDR1 and CDR2 sequences are VTNTFY and YDVSTARD (reference sequence). The CDR3 coding sequence is TGTGCCACCTGGGACAGGCTTTATTATAAGAAACTCTTT. Protein sequence: CATWDRLYYKKLF.

This clone was counted a few times. The chain has TRGV3 and TRGJ1 or TRGJ2. The CDR3 runs to 13 residues. Germline V gives CDR1 VTNTFY, CDR2 YDVSTARD (reference sequence). V shed 2 bases, J shed 2 bases, and the junction held 3 bases outside the gene matches. The CDR3 DNA reads TGTGCCACCTGGGACAAGTATTATTATAAGAAACTCTTT. This sequence encodes CATWDKYYYKKLF.

The genes are TRGV3 and TRGJ1 or TRGJ2. The J gene, not given by TCRdb, was assigned here from a germline match of the nucleotide sequence. The CDR3 sequence is 14 residues long. Trimming at V came to 2 bases and at J to 12 bases, leaving 16 bases not matched to a gene. The germline V gene encodes CDR1 VTNTFY and CDR2 YDVSTARD (reference sequence). DNA of the CDR3: TGTGCCACCTGGGACAATCGGGGGAGGTATGGGAAACTCTTT. This translates into CATWDNRGRYGKLF.

This clone was counted between two and nine times. The same CDR3 arises from other DNA sequences in this sample as well. The chain is built from TRGV5 and TRGJ1 or TRGJ2. TCRdb gives no J gene; it was assigned here by matching the DNA to germline. In germline, CDR1 is VINAFY, CDR2 YDVSNSKD. This CDR3 spans 11 amino acids. Trimming removed 6 bases from V and 3 bases from J; junction bases left unmatched: 2. CDR3 coding DNA: TGTGCCACCTGGTCTTATTATAAGAAACTCTTT. Amino acids: CATWSYYKKLF.

This clone was found a few times. The rearrangement joins TRGV9 to TRGJ1 or TRGJ2. Germline V CDR1 and CDR2: GITISATS, ISYDGTV (reference sequence). CDR3 length equals 17 residues. J was trimmed by 5 bases and V by 1 base; bases with no gene match: 17. CDR3 in DNA: TGTGCCTTGTGGGAGGTCTCTGGGGGATGTGTCCATTATAAGAAACTCTTT. Protein sequence: CALWEVSGGCVHYKKLF.

The V gene is TRGV4, the J gene TRGJ1 or TRGJ2. The J gene was not available in TCRdb and was assigned here by matching the DNA to germline segments. CDR3 length equals 11 residues. Trimming took 1 base from V and 11 from J; bases not matched to a gene: 5. CDR1 and CDR2 (germline): EGSTGY, YDSYTSSV. In nucleotides, the CDR3 is TGTGCCACCTGGGATGGCAGTGAGAAACTCTTT. It yields the protein CATWDGSEKLF.

The chain couples TRGV5 to TRGJ1 or TRGJ2. TCRdb records no J gene; here it was assigned by comparing the DNA to germline. The germline CDR1 and CDR2 sequences are VINAFY and YDVSNSKD. V was pared by 0 bases and J by 3 bases, with 11 bases of the junction left unmatched. The CDR3 covers 16 residues. CDR3 region: CATWDRTWGFYYKKLF. In DNA form, the CDR3 reads TGTGCCACCTGGGACAGGACTTGGGGCTTTTATTATAAGAAACTCTTT.

This clone was recorded once. The V gene is TRGV9, the J gene TRGJP. As TCRdb names no J gene, one was assigned here on the basis of a DNA match to germline. V lost 2 bases to trimming and J lost 6 bases; unmatched junction nucleotides: 4. Germline V gene lookup returns CDR1 GITISATS and CDR2 ISYDGTV (reference sequence). The length of the CDR3 is 16 residues. Here the CDR3 DNA reads TGTGCCTTGTGGGAGGGCTTAGAGTTGGGCAAAAAAATCAAGGTATTT. This translates into CALWEGLELGKKIKVF.

The rearrangement links TRGV4 to TRGJ1 or TRGJ2. TCRdb carries no J gene annotation; the J gene was assigned here by matching the DNA with germline. With 0 bases clipped from V and 11 bases from J, the junction kept 4 bases outside the gene matches. Germline V gives CDR1 EGSTGY, CDR2 YDSYTSSV. The CDR3 is 11 amino acids. CDR3 loop: CATWDGPEKLF. Here the CDR3 DNA reads TGTGCCACCTGGGATGGGCCAGAGAAACTCTTT.

The rearrangement joins TRGV8 to TRGJ1 or TRGJ2. This CDR3 region has 13 residues. Germline CDR1 VENAVY, CDR2 YDSYNSRV. The V and J ends lost 3 bases and 7 bases, in that order; junction bases with no gene match: 9. The CDR3 sequence: CATWDPTDYKKLF. As DNA, the CDR3 is TGTGCCACCTGGGATCCTACCGACTATAAGAAACTCTTT.

This rearrangement joins TRGV8 to TRGJ1 or TRGJ2. Germline V CDR1 and CDR2: VENAVY, YDSYNSRV. There are 14 residues in the CDR3. The V gene end was trimmed by 0 bases and the J gene end by 2 bases; junction bases not matched to a gene: 4. The CDR3 sequence: CATWDRPDYYKKLF. The CDR3 DNA follows: TGTGCCACCTGGGATAGGCCTGATTATTATAAGAAACTCTTT.

The chain recombines TRGV2 with TRGJ1 or TRGJ2. Since TCRdb gives no J gene, matching the DNA to germline was used here to assign it. The CDR3 is made up of 14 amino acids. Per germline, CDR1 EGSNGY and CDR2 YDSYNSKV. The V segment lost 1 base and the J segment 1 base; nucleotides outside the gene matches: 4. The CDR3 DNA sequence: TGTGCCACCTGGGACGGCGATAATTATTATAAGAAACTCTTT. Its translation is CATWDGDNYYKKLF.

This chain connects TRGV8 to TRGJ1 or TRGJ2. TCRdb is silent on the J gene; assignment here came from matching the DNA to germline. CDR3 length: 11 amino acids. Losses at the gene ends were 4 bases for V and 9 bases for J; bases not matched to a gene: 6. Germline V gives CDR1 VENAVY, CDR2 YDSYNSRV. This chain's CDR3 is CATWDPVKKLF. As DNA, the CDR3 is TGTGCCACCTGGGACCCTGTTAAGAAACTCTTT.